The clone carrying this T cell receptor (beta chain) showed up just a few times. Antigen unknown. The table came from immunoSEQ multiplex PCR; TCRdb's copy has only in-frame clones and leaves some out. The sample holds some 22,000 clones, 26% seen once. Noted time point: after neoadjuvant nivolumab, at surgical resection. These data come from a study of neoadjuvant anti-PD-1 for oral cavity cancer. Between the trimmed V and J ends, which lost 6 bases and 10 bases, there was a span of 22 bases. Germline V gene sequence: CDR1 SNHLY, CDR2 FYNNEI. The CDR3 contains 16 residues. Findings and caveats of the study: Treg/Th17 ratio rose with pretreatment blood and fell with post-treatment tumor TCRbeta clonality. Only a few patients per response group were TCR-analyzed; validation needed.

This TCR was recovered from a person aged 35-79 years with oral cavity squamous cell carcinoma. The sequencing here drew on tumor tissue, taken after nivolumab (anti-PD-1) treatment. V is TRBV2 and J is TRBJ1-6; maybe TRBD1 (5 bases). CDR3 region: CASSLGVRGRDSPLHF. In DNA, the CDR3 is TGTGCCAGCAGCCTTGGAGTAAGGGGAAGGGACTCACCCCTCCACTTT.